This TCR beta chain emerged from a study of T cell repertoires in cytomegalovirus infection. Turning to the study itself: In the study, CMV epitopes included recently identified HLA-C-restricted and well-studied HLA-B-restricted ones. Overall study results and limits: Clonotypes of TCR beta that were HLA-C-restricted and CMV-specific dominated the ex vivo response.

TCRdb passed the reads through MiXCR, listing each CDR3 protein once. This sample carries 250,000 to 400,000 distinct CDR3 sequences, around a quarter of them seen once, and the ten largest clones take roughly 14%. This clonotype was seen only a few times. The antigen remains undetermined. Germline-derived CDR1 and CDR2 are MNHEY and SMNVEV (reference sequence). V shed 6 bases and J shed 4 bases, with 15 bases lying between them. The CDR3 is 15 residues long. V is TRBV27 and J is TRBJ1-4; D is possibly TRBD1 (5 bases). Sequenced material: cultured PBMCs, taken from culture after CMV antigen stimulation. The TCR sequence derives from a human donor in good health (CMV status not recorded). Some clones in this sample may be carry-over from other donors' samples. CDR3 residues: CASSQGGRVNEKLFF. The CDR3 DNA is TGTGCCAGCAGCCAGGGAGGGCGGGTTAATGAAAAACTGTTTTTT.